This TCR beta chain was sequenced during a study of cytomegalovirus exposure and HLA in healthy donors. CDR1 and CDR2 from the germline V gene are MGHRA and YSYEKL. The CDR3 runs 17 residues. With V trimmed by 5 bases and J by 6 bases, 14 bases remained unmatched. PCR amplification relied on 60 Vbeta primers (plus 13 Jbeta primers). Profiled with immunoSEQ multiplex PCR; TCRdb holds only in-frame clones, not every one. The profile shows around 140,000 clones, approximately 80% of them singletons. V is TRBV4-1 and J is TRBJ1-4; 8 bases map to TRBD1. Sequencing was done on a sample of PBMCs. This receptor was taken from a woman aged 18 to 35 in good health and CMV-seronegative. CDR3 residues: CASSAGTGSLEDEKLFF. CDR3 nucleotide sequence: TGCGCCAGCAGCGCTGGGACAGGTTCACTGGAGGATGAAAAACTGTTTTTT.